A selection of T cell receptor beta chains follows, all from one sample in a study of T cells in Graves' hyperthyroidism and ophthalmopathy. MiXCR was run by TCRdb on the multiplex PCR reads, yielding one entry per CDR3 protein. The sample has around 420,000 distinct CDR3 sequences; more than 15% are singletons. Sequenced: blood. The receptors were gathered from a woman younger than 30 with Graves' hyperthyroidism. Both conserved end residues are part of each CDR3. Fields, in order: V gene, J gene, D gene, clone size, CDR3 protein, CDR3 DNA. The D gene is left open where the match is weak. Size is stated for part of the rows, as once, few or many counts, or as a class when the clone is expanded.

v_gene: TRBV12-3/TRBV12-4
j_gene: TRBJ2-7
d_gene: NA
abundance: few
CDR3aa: CASSLKAESSYEQYF
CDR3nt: TGTGCCAGCAGTTTAAAAGCGGAAAGCTCCTACGAGCAGTACTTC

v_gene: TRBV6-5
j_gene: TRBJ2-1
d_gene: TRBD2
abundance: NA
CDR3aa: CASSYSGLAGHEQFF
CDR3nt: TGTGCCAGCAGTTACTCGGGACTAGCGGGTCATGAGCAGTTCTTC

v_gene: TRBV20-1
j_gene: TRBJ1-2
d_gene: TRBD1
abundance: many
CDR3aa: CSARERGLGYTF
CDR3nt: TGCAGTGCTAGAGAAAGGGGGCTAGGCTACACCTTC

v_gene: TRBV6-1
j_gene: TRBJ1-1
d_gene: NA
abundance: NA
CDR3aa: CASSHGPEAFF
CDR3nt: TGTGCCAGCAGCCACGGCCCTGAAGCTTTCTTT

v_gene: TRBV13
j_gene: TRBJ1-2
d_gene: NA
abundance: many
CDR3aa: CASSTDRQHYYGYTF
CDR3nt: TGTGCCAGCAGCACGGACCGACAGCACTACTATGGCTACACCTTC

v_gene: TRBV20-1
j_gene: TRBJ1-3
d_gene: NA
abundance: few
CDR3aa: CSATLLSPGNTIYF
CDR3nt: TGCAGTGCTACGCTCCTATCGCCTGGAAACACCATATATTTT

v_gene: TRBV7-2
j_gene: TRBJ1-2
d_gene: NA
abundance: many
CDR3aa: CASSLAGSHYGYTF
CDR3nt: TGTGCCAGCAGCTTAGCGGGTTCTCACTATGGCTACACCTTC

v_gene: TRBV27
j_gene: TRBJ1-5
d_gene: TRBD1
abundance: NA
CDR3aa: CASRITGGTGNQPQHF
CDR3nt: TGTGCCAGCAGGATTACAGGGGGCACGGGCAATCAGCCCCAGCATTTT

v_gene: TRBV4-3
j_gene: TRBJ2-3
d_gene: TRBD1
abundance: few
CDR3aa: CASRLGQGASDTQYF
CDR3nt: TGCGCCAGCAGACTGGGACAGGGGGCCTCAGATACGCAGTATTTT

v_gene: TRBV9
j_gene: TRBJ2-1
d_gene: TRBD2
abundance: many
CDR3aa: CASSPRERIYNEQFF
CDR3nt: TGTGCCAGCAGCCCGCGGGAGAGGATATACAATGAGCAGTTCTTC

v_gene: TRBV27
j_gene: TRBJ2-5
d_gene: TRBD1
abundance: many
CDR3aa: CASSTPTGRTGETQYF
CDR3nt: TGTGCCAGCAGTACGCCGACAGGGAGAACCGGAGAGACCCAGTACTTC

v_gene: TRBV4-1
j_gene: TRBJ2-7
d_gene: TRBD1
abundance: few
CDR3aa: CASSQITGTGGLYEQYF
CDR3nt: TGCGCCAGCAGCCAGATAACCGGGACAGGGGGCCTGTACGAGCAGTACTTC

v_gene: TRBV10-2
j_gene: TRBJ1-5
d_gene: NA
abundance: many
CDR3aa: CASSEFLRQPQHF
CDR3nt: TGCGCCAGCAGTGAGTTCCTCCGACAGCCCCAGCATTTT

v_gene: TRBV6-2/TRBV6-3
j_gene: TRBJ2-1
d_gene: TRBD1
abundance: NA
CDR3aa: CASSYLLTGVAMNEQFF
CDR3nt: TGTGCCAGCAGTTACCTACTTACAGGGGTGGCAATGAATGAGCAGTTCTTC

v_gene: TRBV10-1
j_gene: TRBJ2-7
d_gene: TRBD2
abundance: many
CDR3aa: CASSKVSTSGRHEQYF
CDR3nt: TGCGCCAGCAGCAAGGTCTCCACTAGCGGGAGGCACGAGCAGTACTTC

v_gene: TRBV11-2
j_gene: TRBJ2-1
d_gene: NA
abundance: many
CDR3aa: CASSLRRANEQFF
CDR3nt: TGTGCCAGCAGCTTACGGCGGGCAAATGAGCAGTTCTTC

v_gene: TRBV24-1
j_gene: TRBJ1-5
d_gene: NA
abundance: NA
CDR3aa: CATSDSREQPQHF
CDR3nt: TGTGCCACCAGTGACTCTCGGGAGCAGCCCCAGCATTTT

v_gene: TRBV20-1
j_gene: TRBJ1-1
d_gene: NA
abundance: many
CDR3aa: CSVLRESMNTEAFF
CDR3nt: TGCAGTGTCCTAAGGGAATCCATGAACACTGAAGCTTTCTTT

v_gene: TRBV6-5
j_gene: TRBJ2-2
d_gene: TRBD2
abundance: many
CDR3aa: CASSYSVSSGNTGELFF
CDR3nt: TGTGCCAGCAGTTACTCGGTGTCTAGCGGGAACACCGGGGAGCTGTTTTTT

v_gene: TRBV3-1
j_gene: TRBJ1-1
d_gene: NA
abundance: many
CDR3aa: CASSQENRPGTEAFF
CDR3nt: TGTGCCAGCAGCCAAGAGAACAGACCCGGCACTGAAGCTTTCTTT

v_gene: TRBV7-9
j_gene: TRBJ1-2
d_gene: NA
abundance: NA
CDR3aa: CASSSQGYDGYTF
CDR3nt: TGTGCCAGCAGCTCACAGGGCTACGATGGCTACACCTTC

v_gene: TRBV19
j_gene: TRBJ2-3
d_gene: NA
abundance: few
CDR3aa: CASSSTTGPPDTQYF
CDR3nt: TGTGCCAGTAGTTCCACGACAGGCCCTCCGGATACGCAGTATTTT

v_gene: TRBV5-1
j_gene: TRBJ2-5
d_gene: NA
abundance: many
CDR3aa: CASSLGGTETQYF
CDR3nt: TGCGCCAGCAGCTTGGGGGGGACAGAGACCCAGTACTTC

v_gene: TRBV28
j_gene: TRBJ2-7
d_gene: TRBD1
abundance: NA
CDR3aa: CASSSPGQDPYEQYF
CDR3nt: TGTGCCAGCAGTTCCCCCGGACAGGATCCCTACGAGCAGTACTTC

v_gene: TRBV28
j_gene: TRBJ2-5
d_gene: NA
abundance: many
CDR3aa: CASSDATYQETQYF
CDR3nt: TGTGCCAGCAGTGACGCGACATACCAAGAGACCCAGTACTTC

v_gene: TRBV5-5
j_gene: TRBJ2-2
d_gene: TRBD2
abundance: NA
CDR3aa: CASSLAGTSQGGELFF
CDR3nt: TGTGCCAGCAGCTTGGCCGGGACTAGTCAAGGCGGGGAGCTGTTTTTT